This entry lists 27 T cell receptor beta chains sequenced from one sample in a study of graft-versus-host responses after intestinal transplantation. The data were produced by immunoSEQ multiplex PCR, yet TCRdb's version contains in-frame clones alone and is incomplete. Of 130,000 to 150,000 clones listed, around 90% are singletons. Which antigens these TCRs recognize remains unknown. Sequences were derived from unstimulated CD4+ T cells sorted from spleen or lymph node cells, sampled before intestinal transplant. Receptor source: a human donor who received an intestinal transplant.

J is TRBJ2-1 and V is TRBV19; perhaps TRBD2 as D (5 bases). This CDR3 is built from 15 residues. CDR1 is LNHDA, CDR2 SQIVND, per germline (reference sequence). The V end lost 1 base, the J end lost 6 bases, and 13 bases lay between the germline ends. The chain's CDR3 is CASSIGGLDGNEQFF. As DNA, the CDR3 is TGTGCCAGTAGTATAGGAGGGCTAGATGGCAATGAGCAGTTCTTC.

V gene TRBV28 combines with J gene TRBJ2-5, with D possibly being TRBD2 (5 bases). The DNA matches TRBJ2-7 better at its end, which makes the J call doubtful. Germline lookup yields CDR1 MDHEN and CDR2 SYDVKM. The length of the CDR3 is 13 residues. The CDR3 here is CASSPPGYYEQYF. The CDR3 region has the DNA TGTGCCAGCAGTCCCCCGGGGTACTACGAGCAGTACTTC.

The CDR3 region is CASSQVTPGLAGFSYEQYF. The CDR3 nucleotides read TGTGCCAGCAGCCAAGTTACACCGGGACTAGCGGGTTTCTCCTACGAGCAGTACTTC. The gene calls are TRBV4-2 and TRBJ2-7, with TRBD2 matching over 12 bases. This CDR3 is built from 19 residues. Germline trimming cut 1 base from V and 0 bases from J; bases unmatched to any gene: 10. The germline V gene has CDR1 LGHNA and CDR2 YNFKEQ.

The V gene is TRBV29-1, the J gene TRBJ1-1, with a weak D call TRBD1 (5 bases). V lost 4 bases and J 3 bases, leaving 15 bases between the germline ends. Germline CDR1 and CDR2: SQVTM and ANQGSEA. The CDR3 spans 14 residues. This CDR3 is CSVGLGAGYTEAFF. The CDR3 DNA sequence: TGCAGCGTTGGTCTCGGCGCAGGGTACACTGAAGCTTTCTTT.

V and J are TRBV14 and TRBJ2-3; TRBD2 matches at 13 bases. The V gene's germline CDR1 is SGHDN and CDR2 FVKESK. The CDR3 loop spans 18 amino acids. After removal of 4 bases from V and 0 bases from J, the junction contained 7 bases not matched to a gene. Written as DNA, the CDR3 is TGTGCCAGCAGCCCCTACCGGGGACTAGCGGGAAGCACAGATACGCAGTATTTT. It encodes CASSPYRGLAGSTDTQYF.

This clone was picked up a small number of times. The chain employs TRBV6-5 and TRBJ1-2; 7 bases match TRBD1. The V gene's germline CDR1 is MNHEY and CDR2 SVGAGI. The CDR3 is 16 residues long. Trimming removed 4 bases from V and 0 bases from J; junction bases left unmatched: 8. The CDR3 spells CASSLGQLITNYGYTF. The CDR3 DNA is TGTGCCAGCAGTTTGGGACAGCTTATCACTAACTATGGCTACACCTTC.

This chain connects TRBV2 to TRBJ2-2; TRBD2 matches 9 bases. CDR1 is SNHLY, CDR2 FYNNEI, per germline. The CDR3 loop spans 16 amino acids. V was pared by 5 bases and J by 4 bases, with 8 bases of the junction left unmatched. The CDR3 nucleotides read TGTGCCAGCAGTCTTTATAGCGGGAGTGCCACCGGGGAGCTGTTTTTT. This gives the protein CASSLYSGSATGELFF.

This chain connects TRBV7-3 to TRBJ2-1, with D unclear. The CDR3 consists of 13 residues. With 5 bases removed from V and 5 bases from J, the gap between germline ends came to 10 bases. CDR1 and CDR2 (germline): SGHTA, FQGTGA. DNA of the CDR3: TGTGCCAGCAGCCCCCTGATCCACAATGAGCAGTTCTTC. This codes for CASSPLIHNEQFF.

This clone was found once. This chain uses TRBV5-1 with TRBJ2-3, with 16 bases aligning to TRBD2. The V and J ends lost 3 bases and 2 bases, in that order; junction bases with no gene match: 3. The CDR3 totals 17 residues. From germline, CDR1 is SGHRS and CDR2 YFSETQ. The CDR3 region is CASSSGLAGGTTDTQYF. As DNA, the CDR3 is TGCGCCAGCAGCTCGGGACTAGCGGGAGGGACCACAGATACGCAGTATTTT.

The V call is TRBV5-4, the J call TRBJ2-2; D is undetermined. From germline, CDR1 is SGHNT and CDR2 YYREEE (reference sequence). V was pared by 0 bases and J by 4 bases, with 7 bases between. The CDR3 extends over 14 amino acids. The chain's CDR3 is CASSLARSTGELFF. The CDR3 nucleotides are TGTGCCAGCAGCTTGGCGCGGTCCACCGGGGAGCTGTTTTTT.

V is TRBV19 and J is TRBJ1-3; D not certain. Germline values: CDR1 LNHDA, CDR2 SQIVND (reference sequence). Trimming took off 8 bases at V and 0 bases at J, with 11 bases between the two ends. This CDR3 has 14 residues. CDR3 bases: TGTGCCAGTTCCCCTGATTACTCTGGAAACACCATATATTTT. This encodes CASSPDYSGNTIYF.

The rearrangement uses TRBV15 and TRBJ1-5, with 8 bases matching TRBD1. The CDR3 length is 23 residues. Trimming took 3 bases from V and 0 from J; bases not matched to a gene: 25. The germline V gene has CDR1 LNHNV and CDR2 YYDKDF (reference sequence). The CDR3 spells CATSSPPNFLGGTGAYSNQPQHF. The DNA for the CDR3 is TGTGCCACCAGCAGCCCCCCAAATTTTCTCGGCGGGACAGGCGCCTATAGCAATCAGCCCCAGCATTTT.

The genes are TRBV6-4 and TRBJ2-3, with TRBD1 matching 10 bases. The CDR3 totals 15 residues. V lost 6 bases and J lost 4; bases outside the gene matches: 7. CDR1 MRHNA and CDR2 SNTAGT come from the germline V gene. The CDR3 DNA sequence: TGTGCCAGCAGCCTGGGACAGGGGTTCGCAGATACGCAGTATTTT. Its protein is CASSLGQGFADTQYF.

V gene TRBV7-2 combines with J gene TRBJ1-1; D may be TRBD1 (5 bases). Germline loops: CDR1 SGHTA, CDR2 FQGNSA. The CDR3 is 17 amino acids. Trimming left V 2 bases short and J 1 base short, with 17 bases between. The CDR3 loop reads CASSLRWTHRSNTEAFF. The CDR3 DNA reads TGTGCCAGCAGCTTACGATGGACACACCGTTCGAACACTGAAGCTTTCTTT. Based on the CDR3 plus reference TRBV7-2 and TRBJ1-1, the full variable domain is GAGVSQSPSNKVTEKGKDVELRCDPISGHTALYWYRQSLGQGLEFLIYFQGNSAPDKSGLPSDRFSAERTGGSVSTLTIQRTQQEDSAVYLCASSLRWTHRSNTEAFFGQGTRLTVV.

This chain uses TRBV6-6 with TRBJ2-1, with D unresolved. V was cut by 6 bases and J by 2 bases, with 2 bases left in between. In germline, CDR1 is MNHNY, CDR2 SVGAGI (reference sequence). The CDR3 sequence is 11 residues long. The CDR3 nucleotides are TGTGCCAGCAGCCCCTACAATGAGCAGTTCTTC. It translates to CASSPYNEQFF.

The chain joins TRBV5-1 to TRBJ1-2; 9 positions match TRBD1. Trimming took 5 bases from V and 6 from J; bases not matched to a gene: 5. This CDR3 has 13 amino acids. The germline V gene encodes CDR1 SGHRS and CDR2 YFSETQ. The CDR3 protein is CASRQDRGNGYTF. CDR3 sequence (DNA): TGCGCCAGCAGACAAGACAGGGGGAATGGCTACACCTTC.

J is TRBJ1-5 and V is TRBV10-3, with D unresolved. The V end was cut by 2 bases, the J end by 0 bases, with 8 bases between. The CDR3 totals 15 residues. Per germline, CDR1 ENHRY and CDR2 SYGVKD. CDR3 DNA: TGTGCCATCAGTGAGGGCGGGTATAGCAATCAGCCCCAGCATTTT. Protein: CAISEGGYSNQPQHF.

The V gene is TRBV5-1, the J gene TRBJ2-2; 10 bases are a match to TRBD1. The germline V gene encodes CDR1 SGHRS and CDR2 YFSETQ. The CDR3 runs to 15 residues. J lost 4 bases, V lost 5 bases, and 5 bases had no gene match. CDR3 amino acids: CASSPGQGITGELFF. Here the CDR3 DNA reads TGCGCCAGCAGTCCGGGACAGGGGATCACCGGGGAGCTGTTTTTT.

V gene TRBV6-5 combines with J gene TRBJ2-7; possible D gene TRBD2, 5 bases. The CDR3 consists of 16 residues. Germline-derived CDR1 and CDR2 are MNHEY and SVGAGI. V was trimmed by 0 bases and J by 3 bases, leaving 15 bases between them. The CDR3 spells CASSYSLATIIYEQYF. CDR3 coding DNA: TGTGCCAGCAGTTACTCGCTAGCCACTATAATCTACGAGCAGTACTTC.

V gene TRBV6-1 combines with J gene TRBJ2-3; D tentatively reads TRBD1 or TRBD2 (5 bases each). The CDR3 consists of 15 residues. V gave up 6 bases and J gave up 4 bases, with 17 bases separating them. Germline V gene data show CDR1 as MNHNS and CDR2 as SASEGT. The CDR3 DNA follows: TGTGCCAGCAGGATAGGGGCAGGGAGAGCAGATACGCAGTATTTT. This encodes CASRIGAGRADTQYF.

V is TRBV6-1 and J is TRBJ1-6, with 7 bases identical to TRBD1. V was clipped by 6 bases and J by 7 bases; unmatched bases: 6. The CDR3 runs 14 residues. The germline CDR1 and CDR2 sequences are MNHNS and SASEGT. The chain's CDR3 is CASSDRVANSPLHF. CDR3 coding DNA: TGTGCCAGCAGCGACAGGGTTGCAAATTCACCCCTCCACTTT.

The chain carries TRBV12-5 and TRBJ2-1; D call uncertain. With 8 bases removed from V and 0 bases from J, the gap between germline ends came to 14 bases. The CDR3 contains 15 residues. Germline CDR1 is LGHNT and CDR2 is FRNRAP. The CDR3 spells CASSYPRSSYNEQFF. CDR3 coding DNA: TGTGCTAGTAGCTACCCGAGGAGCTCCTACAATGAGCAGTTCTTC.

V gene TRBV6-4 combines with J gene TRBJ2-1; TRBD2 matches 13 bases. Germline loops: CDR1 MRHNA, CDR2 SNTAGT. V gave up 3 bases and J gave up 9 bases; unmatched junction bases: 8. The CDR3 runs 16 residues. CDR3 sequence (DNA): TGTGCCAGCAGTGATTACTGGACTAGCGGGAGCCGTGAGCAGTTCTTC. Amino acids: CASSDYWTSGSREQFF.

The chain joins TRBV7-2 to TRBJ1-2, with D possibly matching TRBD1 (5 bases). The CDR3 extends over 18 amino acids. Trimming took 2 bases from V and 2 from J, leaving 21 bases between them. Germline V gene data show CDR1 as SGHTA and CDR2 as FQGNSA. CDR3 residues: CASSLRAGRGDPNYGYTF. The CDR3 bases are TGTGCCAGCAGCTTAAGGGCCGGCCGAGGGGACCCAAACTATGGCTACACCTTC.

J is TRBJ2-7 and V is TRBV18; D is possibly TRBD1 (6 bases). CDR1 is KGHSH and CDR2 is LQKENI in the germline V gene. The V gene lost 4 bases and the J gene lost 3 bases, with 10 bases spanning the gap. The CDR3 length is 13 residues. CDR3: CASSLPTGYEQYF. The DNA for the CDR3 is TGTGCCAGCTCACTCCCGACAGGCTACGAGCAGTACTTC.

The chain is built from TRBV30 and TRBJ1-5; no clear D. V was shortened by 6 bases and J by 3 bases, with 12 bases between the two germline ends. The germline V gene has CDR1 GTSNPN and CDR2 SVGIG (reference sequence). The CDR3 is 13 residues long. CDR3 DNA: TGTGCCTGTCAGGTCACCTCCAATCAGCCCCAGCATTTT. Its protein is CACQVTSNQPQHF.

The CDR3 DNA is TGTGCCAGCAGCACTGACAAGAATGAAAAACTGTTTTTT. It codes for CASSTDKNEKLFF. V usage is TRBV5-4 and J usage is TRBJ1-4, with D unclear. CDR1 and CDR2 (germline): SGHNT, YYREEE (reference sequence). CDR3 size: 13 residues. Trimming took off 4 bases at V and 5 bases at J, with 9 bases between the two ends.